Given below is one T cell receptor beta chain in context. Germline-derived CDR1 and CDR2 are SQVTM and ANQGSEA. V was trimmed by 7 bases and J by 5 bases, leaving 11 bases between them. This CDR3 has 11 residues. Original handling: Estimation of nucleated cell counts was performed using reference gene primer amplification. Measured with immunoSEQ multiplex PCR; TCRdb has only the in-frame clones, and not every one. The V and J calls and clone size come from that table; D and trimming were worked out from the DNA. The repertoire holds a few hundred thousand clones, with about 89% as singletons. This sample is part of a study of blood T cell repertoires in COVID-19. Study information: Italy, Spain and the United States were the sources of the convalescent and acute COVID-19 samples. PBMCs, B-cell-depleted T cells, or T cells provided the cDNA or gDNA that made up the material.

The chain recombines TRBV29-1 with TRBJ2-5, with a possible D match to TRBD1 (6 bases). The sample taken for sequencing was peripheral blood. This sequence originates from a man aged 35 to 55 with acute or convalescent COVID-19. The CDR3 loop reads CSGDIGETQYF. The DNA for the CDR3 is TGCAGCGGGGACATAGGCGAGACCCAGTACTTC.